A selection of T cell receptor beta chains follows, all from one sample in a study of OX40 agonist ivuxolimab in advanced cancers. Sequencing was performed with immunoSEQ multiplex PCR; in TCRdb, only in-frame clones are kept and a portion is missing. The sample consists of roughly 70,000 clones, 84% of them appearing once. The sample consisted of CD4+ or CD8+ T cells sorted from blood, taken in a trial of the OX40 agonist ivuxolimab. The receptors shown here come from an adult with an advanced solid tumor such as melanoma, head and neck, liver or kidney cancer. Each CDR3 is given with its conserved first and last residue.

v_call: TRBV2; j_call: TRBJ2-1; cdr3_aa: CASSEPPGRVALYNEQFF
v_call: TRBV9; j_call: TRBJ2-1; cdr3_aa: CASSAAGWGYNEQFF
v_call: TRBV19; j_call: TRBJ1-5; cdr3_aa: CASSIARNQPQHF
v_call: TRBV4-1; j_call: TRBJ2-2; cdr3_aa: CASSQELAGVTGELFF
v_call: TRBV6-4; j_call: TRBJ2-6; cdr3_aa: CASSQWAGANVLTF
v_call: TRBV29-1; j_call: TRBJ2-1; cdr3_aa: CSAAKGGSSYNEQFF
v_call: TRBV2; j_call: TRBJ1-5; cdr3_aa: CASSSEGVSNQPQHF
v_call: TRBV2; j_call: TRBJ2-7; cdr3_aa: CASSEGQETYEQYF
v_call: TRBV10-3; j_call: TRBJ1-5; cdr3_aa: CATGSNREPQPQHF
v_call: TRBV18; j_call: TRBJ2-7; cdr3_aa: CASSPQLGTYEQYF
v_call: TRBV7-9; j_call: TRBJ2-3; cdr3_aa: CASSLGGTSGKDTQYF
v_call: TRBV6-5; j_call: TRBJ2-7; cdr3_aa: CASSSGLAVWQYF
v_call: TRBV7-8; j_call: TRBJ1-1; cdr3_aa: CASSLARGPLEAFF
v_call: TRBV2; j_call: TRBJ1-5; cdr3_aa: CASSEGVGNQPQHF
v_call: TRBV29-1; j_call: TRBJ2-7; cdr3_aa: CSARDRGDHEQYF
v_call: TRBV15; j_call: TRBJ1-2; cdr3_aa: CATSRDLEGRHGYTF
v_call: TRBV7-2; j_call: TRBJ2-5; cdr3_aa: CASSPRRIKETQYF
v_call: TRBV7-9; j_call: TRBJ2-3; cdr3_aa: CASSLSGRTDTQYF
v_call: TRBV2; j_call: TRBJ1-5; cdr3_aa: CASRREGNQPQHF
v_call: TRBV9; j_call: TRBJ1-4; cdr3_aa: CASSKTAAEIEKLFF
v_call: TRBV6-5; j_call: TRBJ1-1; cdr3_aa: CASSAPPLQPEAFF
v_call: TRBV6-5; j_call: TRBJ1-2; cdr3_aa: CASRGASNYGYTF
v_call: TRBV6-5; j_call: TRBJ1-2; cdr3_aa: CASKQGPDYGYTF
v_call: TRBV19; j_call: TRBJ2-1; cdr3_aa: CASSTTTGQLHEQFF
v_call: TRBV5-1; j_call: TRBJ1-4; cdr3_aa: CASSLSGGGEKLFF
v_call: TRBV2; j_call: TRBJ2-5; cdr3_aa: CASSEDGTGGETQYF
v_call: TRBV6-1; j_call: TRBJ2-1; cdr3_aa: CASSHTSGSRHEQFF
v_call: TRBV7-2; j_call: TRBJ1-4; cdr3_aa: CASSPLGAGSEKLFF
v_call: TRBV27; j_call: TRBJ2-1; cdr3_aa: CASSLLARTYNEQFF
v_call: TRBV18; j_call: TRBJ2-3; cdr3_aa: CASSPYSTDTQYF
v_call: TRBV28; j_call: TRBJ1-6; cdr3_aa: CASSLSRGYSPLHF
v_call: TRBV29-1; j_call: TRBJ2-5; cdr3_aa: CSVAPKVETQYF
v_call: TRBV19; j_call: TRBJ1-5; cdr3_aa: CASSQTGANQPQHF
v_call: TRBV4-1; j_call: TRBJ2-1; cdr3_aa: CASSQTPGLAGAEQFF
v_call: TRBV10-3; j_call: TRBJ1-5; cdr3_aa: CAISQGTGNQPQHF